This T cell receptor (beta chain) was found in a study of CD8 T cells in Susac syndrome (dated by TCRdb to the late 2010s). With regard to the full study: The study used repertoire sequencing to test whether antigen drove CD8+ T cell activation and differentiation in Susac syndrome. The clonality of the CD8+ T cell repertoire was compared across about a dozen healthy donors, around 14 Susac syndrome patients and about 15 multiple sclerosis patients. The full study reports these points: The number of individuals in the TCR sequencing and HLA analysis was recognized as being relatively small.

About this clonotype itself: It has no known antigen specificity. No base qualities exist here, and no much larger clone lies one base off it.

V is reduced by 3 bases and J by 5 bases, leaving a spacing of 29 bases between them. CDR1 and CDR2 are read off the germline V gene as LGHNA and YSLEER. The CDR3 contains 20 residues, cysteine and phenylalanine counted. Left in the record is the CDR3 DNA by itself, 60 bases read in frame from the first base. Peripheral blood CD8+ and CD4+ T cells from healthy donors, Susac syndrome patients and multiple sclerosis patients were profiled by high-throughput TCR beta sequencing. The multiple sclerosis controls were treatment-naive patients who had stable or active relapsing-remitting disease and met the revised McDonald criteria. Bulk CD8+ and CD4+ T cells were purified magnetically by negative isolation, whereas CD8+ TEMRA cells were enriched by FACS. Blood was drawn into EDTA tubes, processed within 24 hours, and PBMCs were isolated by density gradient centrifugation. PBMCs destined for TCR sequencing were cryopreserved in liquid nitrogen and later thawed in a 37 °C water bath. Purity of sorted or isolated CD4+, CD8+ and CD8+ TEMRA cells was at least 90%.

RNA was extracted using the RNeasy kit, and about 0.5 to 1 ug of the RNA was reverse transcribed with random hexamers. The immunoSEQ multiplex PCR assay, which covers 54 Vbeta and 13 Jbeta segments, was used to amplify TCR beta CDR3 regions. PCR amplification bias was corrected by using a synthetic template baseline for primer optimization and computational correction. The authors' analysis ran thus. Reads were annotated to V, D and J genes according to IMGT and were analyzed with immunoSEQ Analyzer, with only productive sequences retained. Clonality was computed as one minus Shannon entropy normalized by log2 of the number of productive unique sequences. For each patient and control, public and private clones were evaluated within the 100 most prevalent clones. Clones were defined as Susac-specific if absent from the healthy and MS cohorts, from some 1,000 published viral clones and from other ImmuneACCESS disease sequences. The public reads were reprocessed in TCRdb via fastp at Q25 and MiXCR, keeping in-frame beta chains. Entries are consolidated by CDR3 protein sequence, retaining the most common genes and DNA. The V and J calls reflect TCRdb's pipeline rather than the authors' work. Within this sample are 200,000 to 250,000 distinct CDR3 sequences, with 80% to 95% of them counted one time only. Clones ranked in the top ten supply roughly 0.15% of the sample.

Sequencing used CD8+ T cells from PBMCs. The chain uses TRBV4-3 and TRBJ2-1, with an unclear D gene assignment. The sequence was obtained from a human donor with multiple sclerosis. The nucleotide sequence reads TGCGCCAGCAGCCATGGGCCAGGCGGCCCAGGAATTTCCAATAACAATGAGCAGTTCTTC. Translated, it reads CASSHGPGGPGISNNNEQFF.